The T cell receptor beta chain under discussion was sequenced for a study of beta chain features in type 1 diabetes. This clone was seen a few times. The target antigen is unknown. The whole isolated RNA underwent reverse transcription, so sequencing captured expressed TCRB transcripts. Produced via immunoSEQ multiplex PCR; TCRdb's table is partial and in-frame only. The sample holds 130,000 to 150,000 clones, under 60% seen once. Overall study findings and caveats: Here, the possible influence of HLA type (on TCRB rearrangement) remained unresolved. Individuals with type 1 diabetes displayed fewer insertions and more deletions at VDJ junctions.

Each sorted population was over 98% pure. Material for sequencing was Tregs from blood. The clonotype originates from a man younger than 35 in good health.

Here the CDR3 reads CASSQDTAGVDTGELFF. CDR3 sequence (DNA): TGTGCCAGCAGCCAAGATACCGCAGGGGTGGACACCGGGGAGCTGTTTTTT. The chain links TRBV4-2 to TRBJ2-2, with D perhaps matching TRBD1 (6 bases). V was pared by 0 bases and J by 3 bases, with 14 bases between. Germline V gene lookup returns CDR1 LGHNA and CDR2 YNFKEQ. The CDR3 is made up of 17 amino acids.